This entry lists 31 T cell receptor beta chains sequenced from one sample in a study of T-cell reconstitution after alpha-beta-depleted transplantation in children. TCRbeta library preparation incorporated unique molecular identifiers. TCRdb re-called the PCR reads with MiXCR, one entry per CDR3 protein. The table records roughly 420,000 distinct CDR3 sequences, 16% of them present only once. The material sequenced was PBMCs, mostly from graft donor cells, taken 360 days after TCRalphabeta/CD19-depleted stem cell transplant. These receptors were taken from a boy younger than two who had a stem cell transplant for Wiskott-Aldrich syndrome, so the T cells may come from the graft donor.

In nucleotides, the CDR3 is TGCAGCGTTGTGGGCAGGGTTATGTCGAACACTGAAGCTTTCTTT. Translating it yields CSVVGRVMSNTEAFF. The rearrangement links TRBV29-1 to TRBJ1-1; a weak D match, TRBD1 (5 bases). V lost 4 bases and J 1 base, leaving 16 bases between the germline ends. Germline values: CDR1 SQVTM, CDR2 ANQGSEA. The CDR3 consists of 15 residues.

The rearrangement joins TRBV6-2 or TRBV6-3 to TRBJ2-1; TRBD2 matches 7 bases. The length of the CDR3 is 14 residues. In germline, CDR1 is MNHEY, CDR2 SVGEGT. V gave up 0 bases and J gave up 9 bases; unmatched junction bases: 5. CDR3 sequence reads: CASSYSTSVSEQFF. In DNA form, the CDR3 reads TGTGCCAGCAGTTACTCCACTAGCGTTTCTGAGCAGTTCTTC.

This sequence joins TRBV28 and TRBJ2-1, with D possibly being TRBD2 (6 bases). The CDR3 totals 16 residues. V lost 0 bases and J 0 bases, leaving 9 bases between the germline ends. Germline CDR1 and CDR2: MDHEN and SYDVKM. The CDR3 region is CASSLWRGSSYNEQFF. The DNA for the CDR3 is TGTGCCAGCAGTTTATGGCGGGGTAGCTCCTACAATGAGCAGTTCTTC. The whole variable domain, remainder taken from reference TRBV28 and TRBJ2-1, is DVKVTQSSRYLVKRTGEKVFLECVQDMDHENMFWYRQDPGLGLRLIYFSYDVKMKEKGDIPEGYSVSREKKERFSLILESASTNQTSMYLCASSLWRGSSYNEQFFGPGTRLTVL.

This clonotype was detected a few times. V is TRBV24-1 and J is TRBJ2-5, with D unresolved. CDR3 length: 14 residues. The germline V gene encodes CDR1 KGHDR and CDR2 SFDVKD. The ends were cut back, 3 bases at V and 7 bases at J, with 14 bases in the middle. This CDR3 reads CATSDPRPTSTQYF. CDR3 in DNA: TGTGCCACCAGTGATCCTCGGCCAACCTCGACCCAGTACTTC.

This clonotype was picked up a small number of times. The rearrangement uses TRBV12-3 or TRBV12-4 and TRBJ2-7; D is tentatively TRBD1 or TRBD2 (5 bases each). This CDR3 is built from 14 residues. Trimming shortened V by 8 bases and J by 0 bases, and 14 bases separated the two germline ends. The CDR3 loop reads CASGGEISSYEQYF. Here the CDR3 DNA reads TGTGCCAGCGGGGGAGAAATATCCTCCTACGAGCAGTACTTC.

Only a few counts were recorded for this clonotype. The V call is TRBV27, the J call TRBJ1-1; D unresolved. CDR3 length: 17 amino acids. The V end was cut by 2 bases, the J end by 6 bases, with 22 bases between. Germline CDR1 is MNHEY and CDR2 is SMNVEV (reference sequence). DNA of the CDR3: TGTGCCAGCAGTTTAGGATTCCCAAATAATCCTCACTCTGAAGCTTTCTTT. Protein product: CASSLGFPNNPHSEAFF.

CDR3 nucleotides: TGCGCCAGCAGCTTCCTAGGCGGGACAGCAGTTTCACCCCTCCACTTT. Its protein is CASSFLGGTAVSPLHF. The genes are TRBV5-1 and TRBJ1-6; 7 positions agree with TRBD1. Germline loops: CDR1 SGHRS, CDR2 YFSETQ. With 2 bases clipped from V and 9 bases from J, the junction kept 11 bases outside the gene matches. The CDR3 consists of 16 residues.

The gene calls are TRBV5-1 and TRBJ2-7, with 7 bases identical to TRBD1. The CDR3 runs 19 residues. CDR1 SGHRS and CDR2 YFSETQ come from the germline V gene. The trim removed 1 base at V and 3 bases at J, leaving 19 bases unmatched. For the CDR3, the DNA is TGCGCCAGCAGCTTGAGAGGGAACCTAGCCGGGACAGAATTCTACGAGCAGTACTTC. This sequence encodes CASSLRGNLAGTEFYEQYF. The whole variable domain, filled in from reference TRBV5-1 and TRBJ2-7, reads KAGVTQTPRYLIKTRGQQVTLSCSPISGHRSVSWYQQTPGQGLQFLFEYFSETQRNKGNFPGRFSGRQFSNSRSEMNVSTLELGDSALYLCASSLRGNLAGTEFYEQYFGPGTRLTVT.

This sequence joins TRBV5-1 and TRBJ2-7, with TRBD1 as a possible D gene (5 bases). This CDR3 is built from 14 residues. V lost 0 bases and J 1 base, leaving 8 bases between the germline ends. In germline, CDR1 is SGHRS, CDR2 YFSETQ. This CDR3 reads CASSLVPGSYEQYF. The CDR3 coding sequence is TGCGCCAGCAGCTTGGTTCCAGGGTCCTACGAGCAGTACTTC.

This clonotype was detected only a few times. The chain links TRBV5-5 to TRBJ2-7; D unresolved. Germline lookup yields CDR1 SGHKS and CDR2 YYEKEE (reference sequence). The V gene lost 4 bases and the J gene lost 3 bases, with 8 bases spanning the gap. The CDR3 sequence is 12 residues long. CDR3 region: CASSHLSYEQYF. DNA for the CDR3: TGTGCCAGCAGCCACCTAAGCTACGAGCAGTACTTC.

This clonotype was found a few times. The chain carries TRBV12-3 or TRBV12-4 and TRBJ1-6; D is undetermined. The CDR3 has 16 amino acids. V lost 5 bases and J lost 7, with 18 bases in between. The CDR3 sequence: CASSLGRPPFNSPLHF. For the CDR3, the DNA is TGTGCCAGCAGTCTCGGACGGCCTCCTTTCAATTCACCCCTCCACTTT.

This clonotype was counted ten times or more. This chain joins TRBV4-3 and TRBJ2-5; D ambiguous. Germline values: CDR1 LGHNA, CDR2 YSLEER. This CDR3 contains 15 residues. The V and J ends lost 0 bases and 2 bases respectively, with 10 bases between them. DNA for the CDR3: TGCGCCAGCAGCCAAGACCGGCAGCCTCAAGAGACCCAGTACTTC. This encodes CASSQDRQPQETQYF.

The chain links TRBV10-3 to TRBJ2-1; D is possibly TRBD2 (5 bases). This CDR3 region has 17 residues. Germline V gene sequence: CDR1 ENHRY, CDR2 SYGVKD. V dropped 2 bases and J dropped 4 bases, with 18 bases sitting between them. CDR3 sequence (DNA): TGTGCCATCAGTGAGACGAGCGCGGGCAGAAATTACAATGAGCAGTTCTTC. This translates into CAISETSAGRNYNEQFF.

The chain carries TRBV14 and TRBJ2-3; 9 nucleotides match TRBD2. V lost 0 bases and J lost 3; bases outside the gene matches: 7. The CDR3 runs 17 residues. Per germline, CDR1 SGHDN and CDR2 FVKESK. In DNA, the CDR3 is TGTGCCAGCAGCCAAGATATAGCGGGGGCTGGAACAGATACGCAGTATTTT. Its translation is CASSQDIAGAGTDTQYF. Filled out from reference TRBV14 and TRBJ2-3, the complete variable domain reads EAGVTQFPSHSVIEKGQTVTLRCDPISGHDNLYWYRRVMGKEIKFLLHFVKESKQDESGMPNNRFLAERTGGTYSTLKVQPAELEDSGVYFCASSQDIAGAGTDTQYFGPGTRLTVL.

The sample holds a few counts of this clonotype. The rearrangement joins TRBV6-2 or TRBV6-3 to TRBJ1-6; TRBD1 aligns across 7 bases. The CDR3 runs to 20 residues. CDR1 is MNHEY and CDR2 is SVGEGT in the germline V gene. J was trimmed by 6 bases and V by 2 bases; bases with no gene match: 19. CDR3 nucleotide sequence: TGTGCCAGCAGTTACAGGCCGTGGCGCGGACAGGCCGGCTTTAATTCACCCCTCCACTTT. Translation: CASSYRPWRGQAGFNSPLHF.

This clonotype has just a few counts. This rearrangement joins TRBV21-1 to TRBJ2-3; the D segment call TRBD1 is taken from the table without a DNA check. TRBV21-1 is flagged as a pseudogene. This CDR3 spans 15 amino acids. The DNA for the CDR3 is TGTGCCAGCAGCAACGGACAGGGGGCAACAGATACGCAGTATTTT. As protein: CASSNGQGATDTQYF.

The V gene is TRBV11-2, the J gene TRBJ2-1, with TRBD2 matching 10 bases. CDR3 length: 15 amino acids. J lost 5 bases, V lost 10 bases, and 11 bases had no gene match. Germline lookup yields CDR1 SGHAT and CDR2 FQNNGV. In DNA form, the CDR3 reads TGTGCCACCTCCCCTAGCGGGAGTTTCGACAATGAGCAGTTCTTC. It yields the protein CATSPSGSFDNEQFF.

The V call is TRBV14, the J call TRBJ2-5; TRBD1 matches at 8 bases. CDR1 and CDR2 (germline): SGHDN, FVKESK. The CDR3 spans 18 residues. V lost 0 bases to trimming and J lost 3 bases; unmatched junction nucleotides: 12. CDR3 residues: CASSQEILTGDSEETQYF. The CDR3 DNA reads as TGTGCCAGCAGCCAAGAAATTTTGACAGGGGATTCGGAAGAGACCCAGTACTTC. The entire variable domain, with the rest obtained from reference TRBV14 and TRBJ2-5, is as follows: EAGVTQFPSHSVIEKGQTVTLRCDPISGHDNLYWYRRVMGKEIKFLLHFVKESKQDESGMPNNRFLAERTGGTYSTLKVQPAELEDSGVYFCASSQEILTGDSEETQYFGPGTRLLVL.

This clonotype was seen a handful of times. This chain joins TRBV6-5 and TRBJ2-7, with unresolved D. This CDR3 region has 14 residues. Trimming cost V 1 base and J 0 bases, with 7 bases left between them. Germline CDR1 MNHEY, CDR2 SVGAGI. In DNA form, the CDR3 reads TGTGCCAGCAGTTACTTTGGCGGCTCCTACGAGCAGTACTTC. Its translation is CASSYFGGSYEQYF.

This clonotype was counted only a few times. The chain is built from TRBV12-5 and TRBJ2-7; D gene unclear. CDR3 length equals 12 residues. Germline assignment: CDR1 LGHNT and CDR2 FRNRAP. Between the trimmed V and J ends, which lost 6 bases and 2 bases, there was a span of 8 bases. As DNA, the CDR3 is TGTGCTAGTGGCCCCGGTCCCTACGAGCAGTACTTC. Translated: CASGPGPYEQYF.

V gene TRBV12-3 or TRBV12-4 combines with J gene TRBJ1-5; D might be TRBD1 (5 bases). This CDR3 is built from 14 residues. Between the trimmed V and J ends, which lost 5 bases and 2 bases, there was a span of 10 bases. The CDR3 bases are TGTGCCAGCAGTCCTCAGGGTCGCAATCAGCCCCAGCATTTT. Protein: CASSPQGRNQPQHF.

CDR3 bases: TGCGCCAGCAGCCCGCGGGGTAGCGGGGGCCCAACCTACGAGCAGTACTTC. Translated: CASSPRGSGGPTYEQYF. This chain links TRBV4-1 with TRBJ2-7; 9 bases map to TRBD2. V was pared by 4 bases and J by 2 bases, with 12 bases of the junction left unmatched. Germline CDR1 and CDR2: MGHRA and YSYEKL. The CDR3 runs 17 residues.

This clonotype was recorded a few times. The chain employs TRBV3-1 and TRBJ1-2; no definite D call. Germline values: CDR1 LGHDT, CDR2 YNNKEL (reference sequence). V gave up 1 base and J gave up 4 bases, with 7 bases separating them. This CDR3 contains 13 residues. The chain's CDR3 is CASSQGWGYGYTF. Written as DNA, the CDR3 is TGTGCCAGCAGCCAAGGATGGGGCTATGGCTACACCTTC.

V gene TRBV15 combines with J gene TRBJ2-7; D call uncertain. Trimming stripped 0 bases from V and 3 bases from J, with 12 bases between. Germline CDR1 LNHNV, CDR2 YYDKDF (reference sequence). This CDR3 comprises 15 residues. The CDR3 here is CATSRDRSRNYEQYF. For the CDR3, the DNA is TGTGCCACCAGCAGAGATCGATCAAGAAACTACGAGCAGTACTTC.

V usage is TRBV11-2 and J usage is TRBJ2-2; 12 bases map to TRBD2. CDR3 length: 17 amino acids. Germline-derived CDR1 and CDR2 are SGHAT and FQNNGV. J was trimmed by 5 bases and V by 1 base; bases with no gene match: 5. CDR3: CASSLVLAGGVTGELFF. CDR3 coding DNA: TGTGCCAGCAGCTTAGTTCTAGCGGGAGGGGTTACCGGGGAGCTGTTTTTT.

In this sample, this clonotype turned up a few times. The V call is TRBV20-1, the J call TRBJ2-3; D unresolved. Germline CDR1 reads DFQATT; CDR2 reads SNEGSKA (reference sequence). The V gene lost 0 bases and the J gene lost 3 bases, with 13 bases spanning the gap. The CDR3 extends over 15 amino acids. The CDR3 region has the DNA TGCAGTGCTAGAGACCGGCACGACGCGACAGATACGCAGTATTTT. Amino acids: CSARDRHDATDTQYF.

This clonotype was counted only a few times. This rearrangement joins TRBV20-1 to TRBJ2-5, with 13 bases identical to TRBD2. This CDR3 has 14 residues. Trimming took 6 bases from V and 4 from J; bases not matched to a gene: 5. From germline, CDR1 is DFQATT and CDR2 SNEGSKA (reference sequence). CDR3 sequence: CSARTSGGSETQYF. CDR3 sequence (DNA): TGCAGTGCGAGGACTAGCGGGGGATCAGAGACCCAGTACTTC.

This clonotype was counted ten times or more. One end of the junction does not line up with germline, which may come from a read error. V and J are TRBV18 and TRBJ2-2; D is unclear. The germline CDR1 and CDR2 sequences are KGHSH and LQKENI. The CDR3 spans 11 residues. The CDR3 region is CASSNTGELFF. Written as DNA, the CDR3 is TGCGCCAGCAGCAATACCGGGGAGCTGTTTTTT.

This clonotype has more than one count but fewer than ten. The V and J genes are TRBV20-1 and TRBJ2-3; weak D call: TRBD2 (5 bases). Trimming took 6 bases from V and 1 from J, leaving 20 bases between them. The CDR3 sequence is 16 residues long. CDR1 and CDR2 from the germline V gene are DFQATT and SNEGSKA (reference sequence). CDR3 protein: CSAQGRPLLRTDTQYF. DNA for the CDR3: TGCAGTGCCCAAGGGAGACCCCTCCTTCGCACAGATACGCAGTATTTT.

This clonotype was seen only a few times. The CDR3 nucleotides are TGCAGTGCTAGAGATTTGAATACGAACACCGGGGAGCTGTTTTTT. Amino acid sequence: CSARDLNTNTGELFF. The chain joins TRBV20-1 to TRBJ2-2; D unclear. This CDR3 has 15 residues. Looked up from germline, CDR1 is DFQATT and CDR2 is SNEGSKA (reference sequence). V lost 0 bases and J lost 0, with 8 bases in between.

This clonotype was seen a handful of times. The V gene is TRBV20-1, the J gene TRBJ1-5; a weak D match, TRBD1 (6 bases). The CDR3 length is 12 residues. The V end was cut by 2 bases, the J end by 9 bases, with 11 bases between. The V gene's germline CDR1 is DFQATT and CDR2 SNEGSKA (reference sequence). CDR3: CSARQGFGPQHF. The CDR3 DNA follows: TGCAGTGCTAGACAGGGGTTTGGGCCCCAGCATTTT.